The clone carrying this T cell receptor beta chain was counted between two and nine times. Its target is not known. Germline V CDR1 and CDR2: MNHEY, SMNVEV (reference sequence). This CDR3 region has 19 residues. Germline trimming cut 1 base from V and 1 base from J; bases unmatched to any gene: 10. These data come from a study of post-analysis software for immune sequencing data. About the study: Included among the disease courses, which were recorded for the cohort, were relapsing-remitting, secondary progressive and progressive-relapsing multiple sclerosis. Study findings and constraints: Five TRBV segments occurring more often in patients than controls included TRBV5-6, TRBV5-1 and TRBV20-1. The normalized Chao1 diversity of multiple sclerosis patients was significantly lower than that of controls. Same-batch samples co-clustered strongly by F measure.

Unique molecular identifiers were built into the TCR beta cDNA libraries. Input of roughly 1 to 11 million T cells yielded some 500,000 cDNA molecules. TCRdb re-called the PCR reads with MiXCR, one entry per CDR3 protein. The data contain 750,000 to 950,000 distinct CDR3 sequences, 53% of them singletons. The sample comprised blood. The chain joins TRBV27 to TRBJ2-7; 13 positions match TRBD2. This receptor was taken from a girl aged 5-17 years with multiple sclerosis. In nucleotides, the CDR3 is TGTGCCAGCAGTTTATTCCGGGACCCGACTAGCGGGAGGTCCTACGAGCAGTACTTC. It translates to CASSLFRDPTSGRSYEQYF.